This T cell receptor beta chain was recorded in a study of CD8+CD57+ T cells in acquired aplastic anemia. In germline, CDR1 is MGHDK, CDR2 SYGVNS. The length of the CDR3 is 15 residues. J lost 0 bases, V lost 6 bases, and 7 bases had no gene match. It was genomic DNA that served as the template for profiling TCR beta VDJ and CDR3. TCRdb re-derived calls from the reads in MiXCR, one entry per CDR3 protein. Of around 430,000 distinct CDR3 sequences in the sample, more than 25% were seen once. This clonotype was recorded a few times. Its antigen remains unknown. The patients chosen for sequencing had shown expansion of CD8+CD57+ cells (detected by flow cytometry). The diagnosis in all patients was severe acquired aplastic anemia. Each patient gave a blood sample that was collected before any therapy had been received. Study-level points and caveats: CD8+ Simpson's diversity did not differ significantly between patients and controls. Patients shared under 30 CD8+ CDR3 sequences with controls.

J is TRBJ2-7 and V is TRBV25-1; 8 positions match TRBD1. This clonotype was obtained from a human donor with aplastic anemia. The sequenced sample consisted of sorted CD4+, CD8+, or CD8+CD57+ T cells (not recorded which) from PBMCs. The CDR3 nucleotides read TGTGCCAGCAGCGGACAGGGCTACCCCTCCTACGAGCAGTACTTC. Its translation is CASSGQGYPSYEQYF.